This paragraph reports one T cell receptor (beta chain). The CDR3 runs to 14 residues. V lost 4 bases, J lost 6 bases, and 7 bases stayed unmatched. Germline-derived CDR1 and CDR2 are SGHRS and YFSETQ. TCRdb's table, derived via immunoSEQ multiplex PCR, lists solely in-frame clones and lacks some. The sample lists approximately 81,000 clones; 90% to 95% were seen once. This entry comes from a study of control samples from healthy donors and cancer patients. The chain employs TRBV5-1 and TRBJ2-3; TRBD1 aligns across 8 bases. The sample consisted of blood. The source of this sequence is a woman between 18 and 30 years old in good health. The CDR3 DNA sequence: TGCGCCAGCAGCCCGCAGGGGGCTGAGGATACGCAGTATTTT. Translating gives CASSPQGAEDTQYF.